This is a list of T cell receptor beta chains from one sample in a study of blood T cell repertoires in COVID-19. TCRdb keeps only in-frame clones here, not all; method: immunoSEQ multiplex PCR. The sample has 300,000 to 350,000 clones; roughly 87% are singletons. The specimen sequenced was peripheral blood. The receptor source for this set is a woman aged 55-69 years with COVID-19, enrolled during active disease. The CDR3 runs from the conserved cysteine through the conserved F or W. The D gene is left open where the match is weak. Some rows mark clone size as missing; the rest say once, few, many or name a class of expanded clone.

CASEQGRNEKLFF	TGTGCCAGCGAACAGGGTAGGAATGAAAAACTGTTTTTT	.	.	TRBV18	TRBJ1-4
CASSLLSGNTIYF	TGTGCCAGCAGTTTACTCTCTGGAAACACCATATATTTT	.	.	TRBV28	TRBJ1-3
CASRGDSGQPQHF	TGTGCCAGCAGGGGGGATAGCGGTCAGCCCCAGCATTTT	.	.	TRBV12-3/TRBV12-4	TRBJ1-5
CASSRDSANQPQHF	TGTGCCAGCTCCCGTGACAGCGCCAATCAGCCCCAGCATTTT	.	.	TRBV18	TRBJ1-5
CASSFGPSGGTDTQYF	TGTGCCAGCAGCTTCGGTCCTAGCGGGGGGACAGATACGCAGTATTTT	.	TRBD2	TRBV5-4	TRBJ2-3
CASSVDMAGGYGYTF	TGTGCCAGCAGCGTCGACATGGCCGGTGGCTATGGCTACACCTTC	.	.	TRBV9	TRBJ1-2
CASSPARTGEYGYTF	TGTGCCAGCTCACCCGCCCGGACAGGGGAGTACGGCTACACCTTC	once	TRBD1	TRBV18	TRBJ1-2
CASSLAVVQGWDTEAFF	TGTGCCAGCAGCTTAGCGGTGGTTCAGGGATGGGACACTGAAGCTTTCTTT	.	.	TRBV7-9	TRBJ1-1
CASRTGGPNYGYTF	TGTGCCAGCAGGACAGGGGGGCCGAACTATGGCTACACCTTC	.	TRBD1	TRBV28	TRBJ1-2
CASSLFGGERGQPQHF	TGTGCCAGCAGTTTATTCGGGGGGGAGAGAGGGCAGCCCCAGCATTTT	.	.	TRBV27	TRBJ1-5
CASSLQGGIYGYTF	TGTGCCAGCAGCTTACAAGGGGGTATCTATGGCTACACCTTC	.	.	TRBV7-9	TRBJ1-2
CASSERQRGATNEKLFF	TGTGCCAGCAGTGAACGACAAAGGGGTGCAACTAATGAAAAACTGTTTTTT	once	.	TRBV6-1	TRBJ1-4
CASRTGQNTEAFF	TGTGCCAGCAGAACAGGTCAGAACACTGAAGCTTTCTTT	.	.	TRBV28	TRBJ1-1
CASTRRQGNNQPQHF	TGTGCCAGCACCCGAAGGCAGGGTAACAATCAGCCCCAGCATTTT	.	.	TRBV6-5	TRBJ1-5
CASSQEGLVTDTQYF	TGTGCCAGCAGCCAAGAGGGACTAGTGACAGATACGCAGTATTTT	many	TRBD2	TRBV3-1/TRBV3-2	TRBJ2-3
CASSSEEEQYF	TGTGCCAGCAGCTCTGAGGAGGAGCAGTACTTC	.	.	TRBV11-1	TRBJ2-7
CASGEDSYEQYF	TGTGCTAGTGGGGAAGACAGCTACGAGCAGTACTTC	once	.	TRBV12-5	TRBJ2-7
CASSPWADRLNSPLHF	TGTGCCAGCAGCCCGTGGGCGGACAGGCTTAATTCACCCCTCCACTTT	few	TRBD1	TRBV11-1	TRBJ1-6
CASSSPSSRGTRNEQFF	TGTGCCAGCAGTTCCCCATCCTCCCGAGGGACAAGAAATGAGCAGTTCTTC	.	.	TRBV27	TRBJ2-1
CASSSGTQNTEAFF	TGTGCCAGCAGCTCCGGGACACAGAACACTGAAGCTTTCTTT	.	.	TRBV3-1/TRBV3-2	TRBJ1-1
CASSYPTGGYEQYF	TGTGCCAGCAGTTACCCCACAGGGGGATACGAGCAGTACTTC	.	TRBD1	TRBV6-6	TRBJ2-7
CASSLGRTEAFF	TGCGCCAGCAGCTTAGGGAGGACTGAAGCTTTCTTT	.	.	TRBV5-1	TRBJ1-1
CASSRRGGGGNTEAFF	TGTGCCAGCAGTCGCCGGGGAGGGGGAGGGAACACTGAAGCTTTCTTT	.	.	TRBV25-1	TRBJ1-1
CASSPRQGQGYTF	TGCGCCAGCAGCCCCAGACAGGGACAGGGCTACACCTTC	.	TRBD1	TRBV5-1	TRBJ1-2
CASSPVGGFAYEQYF	TGTGCCAGCTCACCAGTGGGGGGTTTCGCCTACGAGCAGTACTTC	.	.	TRBV18	TRBJ2-7
CASSLGTGYGYTF	TGCGCCAGCAGCTTGGGGACAGGCTATGGCTACACCTTC	.	TRBD1	TRBV5-1	TRBJ1-2
CASSQAGKARAFF	TGTGCCAGCAGCCAGGCAGGGAAGGCAAGAGCTTTCTTT	.	.	TRBV3-1/TRBV3-2	TRBJ1-1
CASSLQGADTGELFF	TGTGCCAGCAGTCTACAGGGGGCGGACACCGGGGAGCTGTTTTTT	.	TRBD1	TRBV9	TRBJ2-2
CASHGRGTSYEQYF	TGTGCCAGTCATGGTCGGGGAACCTCCTACGAGCAGTACTTC	.	.	TRBV19	TRBJ2-7
CASSEWASNQPQHF	TGTGCCAGCAGTGAATGGGCCTCGAATCAGCCCCAGCATTTT	once	.	TRBV2	TRBJ1-5
CASSATVSNQPQHF	TGTGCCAGCAGCGCGACAGTAAGCAATCAGCCCCAGCATTTT	.	.	TRBV7-3	TRBJ1-5
CATCQGAGGSSPLHF	TGTGCCACCTGCCAGGGGGCCGGGGGGAGCTCACCCCTCCACTTT	.	TRBD1	TRBV6-6	TRBJ1-6
CASSSGTASYEQYF	TGTGCCAGCTCATCCGGGACAGCCTCCTACGAGCAGTACTTC	.	TRBD1	TRBV18	TRBJ2-7
CSVASGYTF	TGCAGCGTTGCATCAGGCTACACCTTC	.	.	TRBV29-1	TRBJ1-2
CASIGGIGELFF	TGTGCCAGCATAGGGGGAATCGGGGAGCTGTTTTTT	.	.	TRBV27	TRBJ2-2
CASSFWTYIPNTEAFF	TGTGCCAGCAGCTTCTGGACATATATTCCGAACACTGAAGCTTTCTTT	.	.	TRBV7-8	TRBJ1-1
CASSGSGQGYEQYF	TGTGCCAGCAGCGGAAGTGGACAGGGCTACGAGCAGTACTTC	once	TRBD1	TRBV5-5	TRBJ2-7
CASSITGTSGGLNEQFF	TGTGCCAGTAGTATTACGGGGACTAGCGGGGGTCTCAATGAGCAGTTCTTC	.	TRBD2	TRBV19	TRBJ2-1
CASSVVGVSSSFAHRNYGYTF	TGTGCCAGCAGCGTAGTAGGGGTCTCGTCATCCTTCGCACACAGAAACTATGGCTACACCTTC	.	.	TRBV9	TRBJ1-2
CASSKGLAGGTDTQYF	TGTGCCAGCAGCAAGGGACTAGCGGGGGGCACAGATACGCAGTATTTT	.	TRBD2	TRBV5-4	TRBJ2-3
CASSLEGLASRADTQYF	TGTGCCAGCAGCTTAGAGGGACTCGCCTCAAGGGCAGATACGCAGTATTTT	.	.	TRBV7-2	TRBJ2-3
CASSLNAGSTDTQYF	TGTGCCAGCAGCTTAAATGCGGGGAGCACAGATACGCAGTATTTT	.	.	TRBV7-8	TRBJ2-3